Included here is one T cell receptor beta chain sequence, with context. Random hexamers were used to reverse transcribe 0.5 to 1 ug of RNA. MiXCR, run by TCRdb on the immunoSEQ multiplex PCR reads, gives a single entry per CDR3 protein. The sample lists some 200,000 distinct CDR3 sequences, approximately 94% occurring once. These data originate in a study of CD8 T cells in Susac syndrome. Across the whole study: Clinically active disease was present in six of the sequenced Susac syndrome patients. Under ten of these patients were in remission.

This CDR3 is 13 amino acids long. The V and J ends lost 7 bases and 5 bases, in that order; junction bases with no gene match: 2. Germline CDR1 reads SQVTM; CDR2 reads ANQGSEA. The source material was CD4+ T cells from PBMCs. The receptor was isolated from a human donor with Susac syndrome. The chain is built from TRBV29-1 and TRBJ2-2, with 12 bases matching TRBD2. The CDR3 nucleotides are TGCAGCGCTGGACTAGCGGGAACCGGGGAGCTGTTTTTT. As protein: CSAGLAGTGELFF.